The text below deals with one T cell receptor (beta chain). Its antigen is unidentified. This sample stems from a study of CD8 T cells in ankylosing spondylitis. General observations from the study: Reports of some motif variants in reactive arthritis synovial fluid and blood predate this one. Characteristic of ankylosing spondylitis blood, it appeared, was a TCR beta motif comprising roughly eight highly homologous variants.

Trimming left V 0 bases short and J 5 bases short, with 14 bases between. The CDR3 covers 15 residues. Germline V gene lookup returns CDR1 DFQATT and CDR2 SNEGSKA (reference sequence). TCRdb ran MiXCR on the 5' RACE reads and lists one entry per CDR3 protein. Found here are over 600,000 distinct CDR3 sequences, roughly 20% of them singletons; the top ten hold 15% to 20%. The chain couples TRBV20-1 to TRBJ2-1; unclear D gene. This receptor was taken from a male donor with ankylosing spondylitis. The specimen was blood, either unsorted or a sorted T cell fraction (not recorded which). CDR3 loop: CSARDQLVWDNEQFF. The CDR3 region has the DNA TGCAGTGCTAGAGATCAGTTGGTCTGGGACAATGAGCAGTTCTTC.